This is a list of T cell receptor beta chains from one sample in a study of blood T cell repertoires in COVID-19. TCRdb's copy holds only in-frame clones and misses some; the assay was immunoSEQ multiplex PCR. The sample records 9,000 to 13,000 clones, 80% to 85% being singletons. The sequenced material came from peripheral blood. The receptors come from a man aged 65 to 85 with active COVID-19. CDR3s include the opening cysteine and the closing phenylalanine or tryptophan.

>TRBV4-3|14|TRBJ2-7
CASSPGQATYEQYF
>TRBV6-2/TRBV6-3|14|TRBJ2-7
CASSYLGRDYEQYF
>TRBV6-5|15|TRBJ1-2
CASRGRETENYGYTF
>TRBV7-7|13|TRBJ2-3
CASSRDLTDTQYF
>TRBV27|13|TRBJ2-5
CASGRRVQETQYF
>TRBV29-1|14|TRBJ2-3
CSERAGGNTDTQYF
>TRBV5-4|13|TRBJ1-2
CASSAGGPYGYTF
>TRBV3-1/TRBV3-2|16|TRBJ2-3
CASSRQGQGATDTQYF
>TRBV18|15|TRBJ1-6
CASSPREGQNSPLHF
>TRBV6-4|15|TRBJ2-2
CASYWDRGVGRELFF
>TRBV7-3|15|TRBJ1-2
CASSLTNSGASGYTF
>TRBV5-4|13|TRBJ2-7
CASTTESSNEQYF
>TRBV6-4|10|TRBJ2-5
CAIVEEAQYF
>TRBV9|14|TRBJ2-3
CASSLRGSTDTQYF
>TRBV12-3/TRBV12-4|13|TRBJ1-6
CASSLAANSPLHF
>TRBV7-3|12|TRBJ2-1
CASSSFGTQQFF
>TRBV3-1/TRBV3-2|14|TRBJ2-7
CASSQERSAAKRYF
>TRBV5-4|15|TRBJ2-2
CASSLDREFTGELFF
>TRBV12-3/TRBV12-4|12|TRBJ1-5
CASNERYQPQHF
>TRBV4-3|19|TRBJ2-3
CASSQSIAGYRTSTDTQYF
>TRBV18|15|TRBJ2-5
CASSSGLAGPQTQYF
>TRBV18|17|TRBJ1-3
CASSPLGTSNSGNTIYF
>TRBV6-1|14|TRBJ1-6
CASSEIGVGSPLHF
>TRBV7-9|16|TRBJ2-7
CASSLVGGRGSYEQYF
>TRBV4-2|16|TRBJ1-4
CASSQDVPLTNEKLFF
>TRBV10-3|17|TRBJ1-2
CAISPGQAPARGYGYTF
>TRBV5-4|14|TRBJ2-7
CASSLGAGGHEQYF
>TRBV6-5|16|TRBJ1-3
CASSYSSRSSGNTIYF
>TRBV30|13|TRBJ1-5
CAWRNTGAQPQHF